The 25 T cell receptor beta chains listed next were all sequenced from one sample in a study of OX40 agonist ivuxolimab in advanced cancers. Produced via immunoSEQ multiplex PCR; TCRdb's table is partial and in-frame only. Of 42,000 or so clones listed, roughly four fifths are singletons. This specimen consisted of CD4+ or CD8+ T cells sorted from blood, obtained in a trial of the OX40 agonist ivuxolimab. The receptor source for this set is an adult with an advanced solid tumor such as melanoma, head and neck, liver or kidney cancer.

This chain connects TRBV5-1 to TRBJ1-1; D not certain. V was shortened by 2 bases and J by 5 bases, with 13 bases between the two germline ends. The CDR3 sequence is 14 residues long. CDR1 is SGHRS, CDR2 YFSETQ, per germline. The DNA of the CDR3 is TGCGCCAGCAGCTTAGGGCAGCCAGAGACTGAAGCTTTCTTT. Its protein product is CASSLGQPETEAFF.

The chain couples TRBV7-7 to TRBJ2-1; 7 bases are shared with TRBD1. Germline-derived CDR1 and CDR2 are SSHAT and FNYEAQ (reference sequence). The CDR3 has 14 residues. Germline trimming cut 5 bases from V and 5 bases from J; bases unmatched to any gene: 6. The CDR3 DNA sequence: TGTGCCAGCAGCCCGGGACAGTCTGACAATGAGCAGTTCTTC. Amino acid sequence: CASSPGQSDNEQFF.

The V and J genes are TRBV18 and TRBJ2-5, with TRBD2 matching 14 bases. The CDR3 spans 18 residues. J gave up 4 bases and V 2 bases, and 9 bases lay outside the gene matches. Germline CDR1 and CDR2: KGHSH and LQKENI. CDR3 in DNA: TGTGCCAGCTCACCAGCCGGGACTAGCGGGAGTGGGTTAGAGACCCAGTACTTC. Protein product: CASSPAGTSGSGLETQYF. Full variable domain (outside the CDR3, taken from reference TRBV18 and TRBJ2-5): NAGVMQNPRHLVRRRGQEARLRCSPMKGHSHVYWYRQLPEEGLKFMVYLQKENIIDESGMPKERFSAEFPKEGPSILRIQQVVRGDSAAYFCASSPAGTSGSGLETQYFGPGTRLLVL.

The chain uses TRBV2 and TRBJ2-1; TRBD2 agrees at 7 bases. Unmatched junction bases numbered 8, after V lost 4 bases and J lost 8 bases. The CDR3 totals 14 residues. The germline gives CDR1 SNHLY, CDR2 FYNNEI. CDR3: CASSAGREWYEQFF. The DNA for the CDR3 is TGTGCCAGCAGTGCGGGGCGGGAGTGGTATGAGCAGTTCTTC.

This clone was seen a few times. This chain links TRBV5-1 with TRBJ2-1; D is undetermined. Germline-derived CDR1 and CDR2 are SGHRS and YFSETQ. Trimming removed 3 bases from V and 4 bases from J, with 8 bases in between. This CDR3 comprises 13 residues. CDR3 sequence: CASSYDGYNEQFF. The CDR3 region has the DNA TGCGCCAGCAGCTATGACGGGTACAATGAGCAGTTCTTC.

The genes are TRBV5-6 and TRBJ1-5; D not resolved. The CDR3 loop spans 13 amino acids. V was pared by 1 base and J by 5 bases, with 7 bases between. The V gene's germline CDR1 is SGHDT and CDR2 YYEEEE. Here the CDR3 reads CASSLTRDQPQHF. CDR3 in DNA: TGTGCCAGCAGCTTGACAAGAGATCAGCCCCAGCATTTT.

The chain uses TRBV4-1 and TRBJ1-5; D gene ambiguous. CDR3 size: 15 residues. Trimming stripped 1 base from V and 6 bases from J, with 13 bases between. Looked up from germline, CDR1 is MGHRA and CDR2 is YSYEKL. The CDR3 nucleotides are TGCGCCAGCAGCCAAGCCCCGGGATCAATTCAGCCCCAGCATTTT. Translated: CASSQAPGSIQPQHF.

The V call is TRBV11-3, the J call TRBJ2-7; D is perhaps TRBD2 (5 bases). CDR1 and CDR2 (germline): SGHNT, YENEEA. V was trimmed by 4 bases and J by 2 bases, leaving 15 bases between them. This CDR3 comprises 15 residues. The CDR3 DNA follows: TGTGCCAGCAGCTCGACCCGGGCGGGCGCCTACGAGCAGTACTTC. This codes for CASSSTRAGAYEQYF. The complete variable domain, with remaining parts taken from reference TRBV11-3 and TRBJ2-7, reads EAGVVQSPRYKIIEKKQPVAFWCNPISGHNTLYWYLQNLGQGPELLIRYENEEAVDDSQLPKDRFSAERLKGVDSTLKIQPAELGDSAVYLCASSSTRAGAYEQYFGPGTRLTVT.

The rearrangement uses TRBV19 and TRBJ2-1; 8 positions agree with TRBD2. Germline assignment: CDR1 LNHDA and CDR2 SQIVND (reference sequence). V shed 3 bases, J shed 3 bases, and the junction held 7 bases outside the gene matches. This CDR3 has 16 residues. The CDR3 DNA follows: TGTGCCAGTAGTATGGCAGCGGGAGCTATCTACAATGAGCAGTTCTTC. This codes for CASSMAAGAIYNEQFF.

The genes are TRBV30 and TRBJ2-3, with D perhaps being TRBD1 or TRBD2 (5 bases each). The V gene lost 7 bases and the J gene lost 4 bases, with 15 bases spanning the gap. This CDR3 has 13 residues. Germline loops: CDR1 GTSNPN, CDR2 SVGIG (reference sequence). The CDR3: CAYSPGAADTQYF. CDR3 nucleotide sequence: TGTGCCTATTCACCCGGGGCGGCAGATACGCAGTATTTT.

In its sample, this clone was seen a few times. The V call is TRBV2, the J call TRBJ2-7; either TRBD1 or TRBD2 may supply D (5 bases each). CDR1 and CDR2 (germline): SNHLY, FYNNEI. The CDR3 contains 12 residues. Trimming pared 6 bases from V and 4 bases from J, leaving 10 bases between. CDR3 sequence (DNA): TGTGCCAGCAGCGGGACCCCGTACGAGCAGTACGTC. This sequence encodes CASSGTPYEQYV.

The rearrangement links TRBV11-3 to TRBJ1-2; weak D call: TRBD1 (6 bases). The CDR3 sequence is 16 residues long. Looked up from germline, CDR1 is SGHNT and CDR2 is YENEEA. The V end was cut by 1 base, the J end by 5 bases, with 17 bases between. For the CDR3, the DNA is TGTGCCAGCAGCTTAGCTGGGTGGGGGCAAGGGTATGGCTACACCTTC. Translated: CASSLAGWGQGYGYTF.

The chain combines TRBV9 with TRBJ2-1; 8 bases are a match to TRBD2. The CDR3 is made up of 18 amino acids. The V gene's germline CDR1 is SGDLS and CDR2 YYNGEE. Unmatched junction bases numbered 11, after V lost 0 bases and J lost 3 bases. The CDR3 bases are TGTGCCAGCAGCGTAGGTGAAGACCCAGCGGGAGTCTACAATGAGCAGTTCTTC. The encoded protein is CASSVGEDPAGVYNEQFF.

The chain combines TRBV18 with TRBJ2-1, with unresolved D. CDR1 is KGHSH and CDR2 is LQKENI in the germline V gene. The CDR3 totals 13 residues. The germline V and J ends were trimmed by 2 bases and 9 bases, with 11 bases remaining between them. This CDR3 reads CASSPEELSEQFF. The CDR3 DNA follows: TGTGCCAGCTCACCAGAAGAGTTGAGTGAGCAGTTCTTC.

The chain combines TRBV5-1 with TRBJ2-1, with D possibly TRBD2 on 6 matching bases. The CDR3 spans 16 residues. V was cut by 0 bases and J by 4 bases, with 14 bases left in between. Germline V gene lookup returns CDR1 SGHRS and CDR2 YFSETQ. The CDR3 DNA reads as TGCGCCAGCAGCTTGGGTTTTACCGGGGGATACAATGAGCAGTTCTTC. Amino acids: CASSLGFTGGYNEQFF.

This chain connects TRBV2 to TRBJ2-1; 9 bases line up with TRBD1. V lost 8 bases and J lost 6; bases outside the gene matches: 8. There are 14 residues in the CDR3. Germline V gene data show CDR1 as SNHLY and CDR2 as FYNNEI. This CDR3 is CASPPGQGANEQFF. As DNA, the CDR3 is TGTGCCAGCCCTCCGGGACAGGGAGCCAATGAGCAGTTCTTC.

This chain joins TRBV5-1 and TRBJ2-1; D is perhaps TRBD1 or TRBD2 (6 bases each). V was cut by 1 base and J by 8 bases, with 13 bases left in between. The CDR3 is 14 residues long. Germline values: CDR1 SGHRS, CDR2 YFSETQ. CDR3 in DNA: TGCGCCAGCAGCTTGCTCGGGAGACAGGATGAGCAGTTCTTC. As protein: CASSLLGRQDEQFF.

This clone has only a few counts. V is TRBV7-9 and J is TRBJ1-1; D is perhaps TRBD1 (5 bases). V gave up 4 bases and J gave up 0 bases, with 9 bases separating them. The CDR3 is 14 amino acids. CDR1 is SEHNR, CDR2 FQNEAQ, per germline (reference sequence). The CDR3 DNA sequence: TGTGCCAGCAGCTCCGGGGGGATGAACACTGAAGCTTTCTTT. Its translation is CASSSGGMNTEAFF. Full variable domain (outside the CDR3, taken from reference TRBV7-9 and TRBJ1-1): DTGVSQNPRHKITKRGQNVTFRCDPISEHNRLYWYRQTLGQGPEFLTYFQNEAQLEKSRLLSDRFSAERPKGSFSTLEIQRTEQGDSAMYLCASSSGGMNTEAFFGQGTRLTVV.

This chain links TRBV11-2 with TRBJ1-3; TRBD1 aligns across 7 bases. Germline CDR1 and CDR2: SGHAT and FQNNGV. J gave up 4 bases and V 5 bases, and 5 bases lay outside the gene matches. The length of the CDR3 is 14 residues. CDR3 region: CASSLQTGGNTIYF. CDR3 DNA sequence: TGTGCCAGCAGCCTTCAGACAGGGGGAAACACCATATATTTT. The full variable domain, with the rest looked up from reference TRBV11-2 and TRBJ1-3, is EAGVAQSPRYKIIEKRQSVAFWCNPISGHATLYWYQQILGQGPKLLIQFQNNGVVDDSQLPKDRFSAERLKGVDSTLKIQPAKLEDSAVYLCASSLQTGGNTIYFGEGSWLTVV.

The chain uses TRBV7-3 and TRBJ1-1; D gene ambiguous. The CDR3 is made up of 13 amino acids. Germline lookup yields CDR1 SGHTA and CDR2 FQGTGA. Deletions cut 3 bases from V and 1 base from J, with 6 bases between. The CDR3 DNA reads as TGTGCCAGCAGCTTGCAAGGGAACACTGAAGCTTTCTTT. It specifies CASSLQGNTEAFF.

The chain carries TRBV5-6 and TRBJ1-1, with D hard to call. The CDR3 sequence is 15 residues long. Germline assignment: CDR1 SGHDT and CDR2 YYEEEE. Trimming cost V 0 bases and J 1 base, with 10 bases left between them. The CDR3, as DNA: TGTGCCAGCAGCTTGGTCTGGGGAGGGAACACTGAAGCTTTCTTT. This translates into CASSLVWGGNTEAFF.

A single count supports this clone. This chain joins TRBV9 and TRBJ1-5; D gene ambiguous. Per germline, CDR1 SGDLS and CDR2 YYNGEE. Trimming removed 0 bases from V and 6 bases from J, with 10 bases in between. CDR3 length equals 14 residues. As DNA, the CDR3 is TGTGCCAGCAGCGTAGCCCCCGGTGGTCAGCCCCAGCATTTT. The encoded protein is CASSVAPGGQPQHF.

The CDR3 nucleotides read TGCGCCAGCAGTGAGAGCGTAGGAGCTAGCACAGATACGCAGTATTTT. Its translation is CASSESVGASTDTQYF. The V call is TRBV10-1, the J call TRBJ2-3; D gene unclear. The V and J ends lost 2 bases and 0 bases respectively, with 12 bases between them. Germline CDR1 is WNHNN and CDR2 is SYGVQD (reference sequence). CDR3 size: 16 residues.

CDR3 nucleotides: TGTGCCAGCAGCGTAGAGGAGGGGGCTTACTCAGATACGCAGTATTTT. This gives the protein CASSVEEGAYSDTQYF. The chain is built from TRBV9 and TRBJ2-3, with D possibly TRBD1 on 7 matching bases. Germline CDR1 SGDLS, CDR2 YYNGEE. CDR3 length equals 16 residues. Trimming took 0 bases from V and 4 from J, leaving 15 bases between them.

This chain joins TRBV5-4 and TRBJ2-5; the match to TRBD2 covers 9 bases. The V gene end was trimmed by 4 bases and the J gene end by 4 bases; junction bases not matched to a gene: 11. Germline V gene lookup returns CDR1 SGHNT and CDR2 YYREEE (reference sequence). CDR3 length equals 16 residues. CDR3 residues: CASSPGIAGVGETQYF. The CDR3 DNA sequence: TGTGCCAGCAGCCCCGGAATAGCGGGAGTAGGAGAGACCCAGTACTTC.